This T cell receptor beta chain comes out of a study of T cells in Graves' hyperthyroidism and ophthalmopathy (dated by TCRdb to between 2018 and 2020). Study-wide context: Peripheral blood samples were taken at initial diagnosis, before any treatment was given. In about six Graves' hyperthyroidism patients, the study also compared T-cell repertoires from thyroid tissue with T-cell repertoires from blood. Prospective prediction of ophthalmopathy was tested in an independent validation cohort consisting of roughly 19 hyperthyroidism patients and approximately 16 patients who later progressed to ophthalmopathy. Once sampling was done, hyperthyroidism patients were given methimazole at a starting dose of 30 mg daily, whereas ophthalmopathy patients were given high-dose intravenous methylprednisolone. TCR V-J signatures able to tell the groups apart were searched for in a discovery cohort of 100 or so patients, of whom 40 to 45 had Graves' ophthalmopathy and around 58 had stable Graves' hyperthyroidism. The roughly 100 discovery patients were randomly divided into training and test sets at a 7:3 ratio. According to the paper, TCR Vbeta CDR3 sequencing was carried out on approximately 140 peripheral blood samples, which came from approximately 43 ophthalmopathy, around 75 hyperthyroidism and approximately 17 progressor patients.

Results the study describes overall, beyond this receptor: In validation, the model predicted progression to ophthalmopathy a median of roughly 6.1 months before onset, with roughly 71% sensitivity and 72.22% specificity. Most expanded thyroid clonotypes (frequency above 0.001) were also found in blood, which suggests that blood repertoires may mirror thyroid immune responses. No statistical method was used to set the sample size in advance, and investigators knew the group allocation. Ophthalmopathy was separated from stable hyperthyroidism by a 13 V-J signature model, with about 86% sensitivity and 81% to 82% specificity obtained in cross-validation and 80%/75% obtained in testing.

The trim is 1 base for V and 13 bases for J, with a gap of 10 bases between the germline ends. CDR1 and CDR2 are drawn from the germline V gene: SNHLY, FYNNEI. The CDR3 contains 11 residues, cysteine and phenylalanine counted. The sequence is cut down to CDR3 DNA, 33 bases in frame from base 1. Of note for this clonotype: It has no known antigen specificity. The sample holds no much larger clone one base away, and base qualities are not on file.

Stable Graves' hyperthyroidism was defined as no progression to ophthalmopathy during 18 months of follow-up. Hyperthyroidism patients were aged 18 to 65 years and newly diagnosed, with disease duration of less than 2 months. Exclusion was applied to patients with uncontrolled infections, other autoimmune diseases, pregnancy or lactation. Diagnoses relied on clinical symptoms, serum thyroxine and TRAb, thyroid ultrasound and orbital computed tomography. PBMCs were isolated from approximately 10 ml of fresh peripheral blood by Ficoll-Paque density gradient centrifugation. Trizol reagent was used to extract total RNA, and RNA quality was then checked on an Agilent 2100 Bioanalyzer. TCR beta CDR3 regions were amplified from RNA transcripts. The first round of RT-PCR for the TCR CDR3 was performed with the HTBI primer set and the Qiagen OneStep RT-PCR kit. Libraries were constructed in a second round of multiplex PCR, after which size selection and purification were carried out. Sequencing of the libraries was done on an Illumina HiSeq2000 using paired-end 100 bp reads. In the paper's pipeline: SOAPnuke was used to process the raw data, with reads discarded if the reads contained adapters or uncalled bases, had a mean Phred below 15, or lacked an exact constant-primer or identifier match. COPE v1.2.5 was used to merge high-quality paired reads, and clonotypes were defined as unique nucleotide sequences. MiTCR v1.1 was used to align clonotypes to the IMGT TRBV, TRBD and TRBJ reference segments. Only V-J combinations with frequency above 0.0001, covering about 99% of repertoires, were analysed. A TCS score was defined as the ratio between F50 (clonal expansion) and ExV (chaos), using BLOSUM62-based TCRdist between CDR3 peptides within each V-J. Welch's t-statistics and random forest reduced 500 to 550 V-J features to under 15, which were used in a naive Bayes classifier (R e1071). The public sequencing data were trimmed at Q25 with fastp and processed into clonotypes with MiXCR by TCRdb, which kept only in-frame beta chains. Every entry covers one CDR3 protein and lists the most common genes and DNA from its rows. These V and J calls are TCRdb output, not the study's own analysis. Within this sample are around 340,000 distinct CDR3 sequences, with 16% of them counted one time only. The top ten hold roughly 33% of the sample.

Material for sequencing was blood. The sequence joins TRBV2 to TRBJ2-5, with the D gene too uncertain to name. The origin of this receptor is a man younger than 40 with Graves' hyperthyroidism. The CDR3 corresponds to CASSEVLRWYF. The bases read TGTGCCAGCAGTGAAGTCCTCCGTTGGTACTTC.